A selection of T cell receptor beta chains follows, all from one sample in a study of blood T cell repertoires in COVID-19. Repertoires were generated with immunoSEQ multiplex PCR, while TCRdb's copy carries only in-frame clones and drops some. Found here are just over 60,000 clones, about four fifths of them singletons; the top ten hold approximately 18%. Sequencing used peripheral blood. The receptor source for this set is a man aged 25-45 years with COVID-19, enrolled during active disease. Each CDR3 is given with its conserved first and last residue. The D gene is left open where the match is weak. Not all rows give a size; the values are once, few, many and, for expanded clones, a class.

TRBJ2-7,-,TRBD1,TRBV6-5,CASSHGQGGEQYF,TGTGCCAGCAGTCACGGACAGGGGGGCGAGCAGTACTTC
TRBJ1-2,-,-,TRBV28,CASVGLPTYGYTF,TGTGCCAGCGTGGGACTGCCGACCTATGGCTACACCTTC
TRBJ2-4,-,TRBD2,TRBV28,CASRAGVKNIQYF,TGTGCCAGCAGAGCGGGGGTCAAAAACATTCAGTACTTC
TRBJ2-5,-,-,TRBV28,CASGGLTETQYF,TGTGCCAGTGGGGGCCTGACGGAGACCCAGTACTTC
TRBJ1-5,-,TRBD1,TRBV30,CAWSPQTGARQPQHF,TGTGCCTGGAGTCCCCAAACAGGGGCGAGGCAGCCCCAGCATTTT
TRBJ1-1,-,-,TRBV19,CASRQKRTTEAFF,TGTGCCAGTAGGCAAAAGCGGACTACTGAAGCTTTCTTT
TRBJ2-1,-,-,TRBV6-2/TRBV6-3,CASSYQAFYDEQFF,TGTGCCAGCAGTTACCAGGCTTTTTACGATGAGCAGTTCTTC
TRBJ1-1,-,TRBD1,TRBV4-3,CASSLDRGPGTEAFF,TGCGCCAGCAGCCTAGACAGGGGGCCGGGCACTGAAGCTTTCTTT
TRBJ2-3,-,TRBD1,TRBV12-5,CASDRTGPSTDTQYF,TGTGCTAGTGATCGGACAGGGCCTAGCACAGATACGCAGTATTTT
TRBJ2-7,-,-,TRBV21-1,CASRTHRGRFYEQYF,TGTGCCAGCAGAACACACAGGGGGCGTTTCTACGAGCAGTACTTC
TRBJ1-4,few,TRBD1,TRBV11-2,CASSLNWDSGGEKLFF,TGTGCCAGCAGCTTAAACTGGGACAGTGGGGGGGAAAAACTGTTTTTT
TRBJ2-5,-,TRBD2,TRBV7-8,CASSLGGSGGVEYQETQYF,TGTGCCAGCAGCTTAGGTGGTAGCGGGGGGGTGGAGTACCAAGAGACCCAGTACTTC
TRBJ2-6,-,TRBD2,TRBV3-1/TRBV3-2,CASSQDALGAGVTGANVLTF,TGTGCCAGCAGCCAAGATGCACTAGGAGCGGGAGTAACTGGGGCCAACGTCCTGACTTTC
TRBJ1-6,-,-,TRBV27,CASSFTGHGSEDSPLHF,TGTGCCAGCAGTTTTACGGGACACGGGTCGGAGGATTCACCCCTCCACTTT
TRBJ2-3,once,TRBD1,TRBV19,CASSMATPTGGVSTDTQYF,TGTGCCAGTAGTATGGCTACCCCGACAGGGGGCGTGAGCACAGATACGCAGTATTTT
TRBJ2-7,-,TRBD2,TRBV5-6,CASSFLAGGSYEQYF,TGTGCCAGCAGCTTCTTAGCGGGAGGCTCCTACGAGCAGTACTTC
TRBJ1-2,-,-,TRBV2,CASSERQGLYGYTF,TGTGCCAGCAGTGAACGGCAGGGACTTTATGGCTACACCTTC
TRBJ2-4,-,-,TRBV28,CASRDSSKRIQYF,TGTGCCAGCAGGGACAGCTCTAAACGCATTCAGTACTTC
TRBJ2-1,once,TRBD1,TRBV7-2,CASNRDRGRNEQFF,TGTGCCAGCAACCGGGACAGGGGGCGGAATGAGCAGTTCTTC
TRBJ2-5,-,-,TRBV6-5,CASSYGEATETQYF,TGTGCCAGCAGTTACGGGGAGGCTACAGAGACCCAGTACTTC
TRBJ1-5,-,TRBD1,TRBV28,CASSLGQENQPQHF,TGTGCCAGCAGTTTAGGACAGGAGAATCAGCCCCAGCATTTT
TRBJ2-7,-,-,TRBV4-1,CASSQGTHYEQYF,TGCGCCAGCAGCCAAGGGACACACTACGAGCAGTACTTC
TRBJ1-2,-,TRBD1,TRBV18,CASSPRTGNSYGYTF,TGTGCCAGCTCCCCACGGACAGGCAACTCCTATGGCTACACCTTC
TRBJ2-2,-,TRBD2,TRBV10-3,CAISAGGFKAGELFF,TGTGCCATCTCGGCGGGGGGTTTTAAGGCCGGGGAGCTGTTTTTT
TRBJ2-5,-,TRBD2,TRBV3-1/TRBV3-2,CASSRGLAEETQYF,TGTGCCAGCAGCCGGGGACTAGCGGAAGAGACCCAGTACTTC
TRBJ2-5,-,TRBD1,TRBV19,CASSPGTGTFLTQYF,TGTGCCAGTAGCCCGGGGACAGGGACTTTTTTGACCCAGTACTTC